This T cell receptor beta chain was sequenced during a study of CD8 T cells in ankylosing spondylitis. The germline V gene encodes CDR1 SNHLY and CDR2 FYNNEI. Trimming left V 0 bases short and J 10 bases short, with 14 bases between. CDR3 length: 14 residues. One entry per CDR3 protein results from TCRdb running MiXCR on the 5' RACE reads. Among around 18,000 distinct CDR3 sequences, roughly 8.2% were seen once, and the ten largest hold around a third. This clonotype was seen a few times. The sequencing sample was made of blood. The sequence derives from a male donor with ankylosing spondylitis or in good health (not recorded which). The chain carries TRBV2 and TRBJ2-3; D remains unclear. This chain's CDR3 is CASSEALLGQSQYF. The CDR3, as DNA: TGTGCCAGCAGTGAAGCGCTTCTGGGCCAATCGCAGTATTTT.